The 14 T cell receptor beta chains listed next were all sequenced from one sample in a study of T cell changes during pregnancy in multiple sclerosis. TCRdb's table, derived via immunoSEQ multiplex PCR, lists solely in-frame clones and lacks some. The table lists about 72,000 clones, 91% of them singletons. Source: peripheral blood, taken in the third trimester of pregnancy. All receptors come from a female donor in good health, enrolled as a control in a pregnancy study.

Written as DNA, the CDR3 is TGCGCCAGCAGCTCCCCGCGGGACAGTCTAAACACTGAAGCTTTCTTT. Translating gives CASSSPRDSLNTEAFF. The J gene is TRBJ1-1, the V gene TRBV5-1; 7 nucleotides match TRBD1. Germline loops: CDR1 SGHRS, CDR2 YFSETQ. Trimming took 3 bases from V and 2 from J; bases not matched to a gene: 10. This CDR3 contains 16 residues.

The rearrangement links TRBV5-1 to TRBJ2-5; 11 bases agree with TRBD2. Germline CDR1 reads SGHRS; CDR2 reads YFSETQ. The V segment lost 1 base and the J segment 4 bases; nucleotides outside the gene matches: 0. The CDR3 loop spans 14 amino acids. As DNA, the CDR3 is TGCGCCAGCAGCTTGACTAGCGGGGGAGAGACCCAGTACTTC. Its translation: CASSLTSGGETQYF.

The chain recombines TRBV7-2 with TRBJ2-5; D gene uncertain. The germline V gene has CDR1 SGHTA and CDR2 FQGNSA. Trimming cost V 2 bases and J 1 base, with 8 bases left between them. This CDR3 is 14 amino acids long. The CDR3 coding sequence is TGTGCCAGCAGCTTACAGCGTGGCCAAGAGACCCAGTACTTC. This codes for CASSLQRGQETQYF.

This clone showed up just once. The chain carries TRBV29-1 and TRBJ2-2, with 7 bases matching TRBD2. Germline V gene data show CDR1 as SQVTM and CDR2 as ANQGSEA. V lost 4 bases to trimming and J lost 7 bases; unmatched junction nucleotides: 6. The CDR3 extends over 13 amino acids. The chain's CDR3 is CSVGGRAGGELFF. The CDR3 bases are TGCAGCGTTGGGGGGAGGGCCGGCGGGGAGCTGTTTTTT.

V usage is TRBV7-2 and J usage is TRBJ2-3; 12 bases agree with TRBD2. The trim removed 4 bases at V and 1 base at J, leaving 3 bases unmatched. Germline CDR1 SGHTA, CDR2 FQGNSA. The CDR3 spans 16 residues. CDR3 DNA: TGTGCCAGCAGCTCGACTAGCGGGGGCCGCACAGATACGCAGTATTTT. Translated: CASSSTSGGRTDTQYF.

V gene TRBV6-6 combines with J gene TRBJ1-2; 10 bases are a match to TRBD1. The CDR3 consists of 14 residues. The V and J ends lost 6 bases and 4 bases, in that order; junction bases with no gene match: 5. Per the germline V gene, CDR1 is MNHNY and CDR2 is SVGAGI (reference sequence). The CDR3 protein is CASRRGTGAYGYTF. CDR3 coding DNA: TGTGCCAGCAGGCGGGGGACAGGGGCCTATGGCTACACCTTC.

The rearrangement links TRBV7-2 to TRBJ1-1; D ambiguous. From germline, CDR1 is SGHTA and CDR2 FQGNSA. With 7 bases removed from V and 0 bases from J, the gap between germline ends came to 12 bases. The CDR3 length is 14 residues. The CDR3 is CASTSPGMNTEAFF. The CDR3 DNA follows: TGTGCCAGCACATCACCAGGCATGAACACTGAAGCTTTCTTT.

This chain uses TRBV27 with TRBJ1-6, with D perhaps matching TRBD1 (5 bases). Trimming took off 3 bases at V and 2 bases at J, with 8 bases between the two ends. Germline values: CDR1 MNHEY, CDR2 SMNVEV (reference sequence). This CDR3 spans 15 amino acids. The CDR3: CASSLAGPYNSPLHF. The CDR3, as DNA: TGTGCCAGCAGTTTGGCAGGGCCCTATAATTCACCCCTCCACTTT.

The chain uses TRBV10-3 and TRBJ1-4; D remains ambiguous. The CDR3 runs to 14 residues. With 3 bases removed from V and 7 bases from J, the gap between germline ends came to 12 bases. Germline CDR1 ENHRY, CDR2 SYGVKD. The CDR3 is CAISERGLGEKLFF. The DNA of the CDR3 is TGTGCCATCAGTGAACGAGGGTTGGGTGAAAAACTGTTTTTT.

Worth noting for this clone: Different DNA sequences within this sample yield the same CDR3. The chain couples TRBV6-5 to TRBJ1-6; 9 nucleotides align to TRBD1. Germline V gene lookup returns CDR1 MNHEY and CDR2 SVGAGI. With V trimmed by 0 bases and J by 6 bases, 3 bases remained unmatched. This CDR3 spans 16 amino acids. This CDR3 is CASSYSPGQGNSPLHF. Here the CDR3 DNA reads TGTGCCAGCAGTTACTCGCCGGGACAGGGTAATTCACCCCTCCACTTT.

J is TRBJ1-5 and V is TRBV27; D may be TRBD1 (5 bases). V was trimmed by 5 bases and J by 7 bases, leaving 15 bases between them. Germline-derived CDR1 and CDR2 are MNHEY and SMNVEV (reference sequence). The length of the CDR3 is 14 residues. CDR3 DNA sequence: TGTGCCAGCAGTCCTGGAAGGGGCGGACAGCCCCAGCATTTT. Translation: CASSPGRGGQPQHF.

The chain combines TRBV27 with TRBJ2-1; a possible D gene is TRBD1 (6 bases). Germline V gives CDR1 MNHEY, CDR2 SMNVEV (reference sequence). This CDR3 is 16 amino acids long. The germline V and J ends were trimmed by 5 bases and 2 bases, with 16 bases remaining between them. CDR3 in DNA: TGTGCCAGCAGTCCCCTGACAGGTGTAACCTACAATGAGCAGTTCTTC. It yields the protein CASSPLTGVTYNEQFF.

The V and J genes are TRBV19 and TRBJ1-1, with 8 bases matching TRBD1. The CDR3 covers 12 residues. The trim removed 8 bases at V and 4 bases at J, leaving 3 bases unmatched. CDR1 and CDR2 (germline): LNHDA, SQIVND (reference sequence). The CDR3 DNA reads TGTGCCAGTCGGGACAGGCCCACTGAAGCTTTCTTT. Translated, it gives CASRDRPTEAFF.

The chain joins TRBV18 to TRBJ1-6; TRBD1 agrees at 10 bases. The J segment lost 6 bases and the V segment lost 4 bases, leaving 9 bases of the junction unmatched. Per the germline V gene, CDR1 is KGHSH and CDR2 is LQKENI. This CDR3 region has 17 residues. For the CDR3, the DNA is TGTGCCAGCTCACAGATCGCCGGGACAGGGGTTAATTCACCCCTCCACTTT. As protein: CASSQIAGTGVNSPLHF. The variable domain in full, with the rest retrieved from reference TRBV18 and TRBJ1-6, is NAGVMQNPRHLVRRRGQEARLRCSPMKGHSHVYWYRQLPEEGLKFMVYLQKENIIDESGMPKERFSAEFPKEGPSILRIQQVVRGDSAAYFCASSQIAGTGVNSPLHFGNGTRLTVT.